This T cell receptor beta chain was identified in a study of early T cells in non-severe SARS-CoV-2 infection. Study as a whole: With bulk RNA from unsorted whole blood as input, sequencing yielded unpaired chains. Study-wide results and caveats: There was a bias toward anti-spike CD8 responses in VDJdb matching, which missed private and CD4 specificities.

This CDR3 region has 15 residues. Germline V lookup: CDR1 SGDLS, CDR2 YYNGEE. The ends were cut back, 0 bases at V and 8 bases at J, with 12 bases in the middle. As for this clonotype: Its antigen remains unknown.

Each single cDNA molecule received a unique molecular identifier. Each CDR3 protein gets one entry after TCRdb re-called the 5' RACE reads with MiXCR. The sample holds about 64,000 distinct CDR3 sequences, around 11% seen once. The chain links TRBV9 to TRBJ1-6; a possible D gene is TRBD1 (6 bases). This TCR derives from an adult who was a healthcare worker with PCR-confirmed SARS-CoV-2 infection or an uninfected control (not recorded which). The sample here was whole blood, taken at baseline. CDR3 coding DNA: TGTGCCAGCAGCGTAGCGGGCAGGGGAGATTCACCCCTCCACTTT. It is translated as CASSVAGRGDSPLHF.